This TCR beta chain was obtained from a study of sequential checkpoint blockade in melanoma. Study-level background: Randomization was 1:1 between first-line nivolumab→ipilimumab and ipilimumab→nivolumab. Both treatment sequences were followed by maintenance nivolumab.

Treatment defined: randomized to nivolumab then ipilimumab (arm A) or the reverse (arm B). None of the patients previously received DNA-damaging chemotherapy. From thawed PBMCs, live CD3+CD8+ cells negative for CD19 and CD56 were sorted. Germline CDR1 MGHRA, CDR2 YSYEKL. V shed 6 bases and J shed 0 bases, with 15 bases lying between them. This CDR3 region has 16 residues. Measured with immunoSEQ multiplex PCR; TCRdb has only the in-frame clones, and not every one. This table holds 16,000 or so clones, around 80% found once. The sample consisted of CD8+ T cells sorted from blood (inferred from file names), taken from a patient given nivolumab and ipilimumab in sequence. This TCR was sampled from a human donor with melanoma. This chain joins TRBV4-1 and TRBJ1-5; D is unclear. CDR3 nucleotides: TGCGCCAGCAGTAAGGTCGGGGAGCTTAGCAATCAGCCCCAGCATTTT. Translation: CASSKVGELSNQPQHF.